In its sample, the clone carrying this TCR beta chain was seen a few times. The antigen is not known. This sample is part of a study of CD8 T cells in ankylosing spondylitis. Notes on the study in general: From matched ankylosing spondylitis synovial fluid, disease-linked clones were reportedly recovered at significantly enriched levels.

A single record per CDR3 protein comes from TCRdb applying MiXCR to the 5' RACE reads. The top ten hold less than 15% of the sample, which has 150,000 to 200,000 distinct CDR3 sequences, roughly 10% seen once. The CDR3 is made up of 19 amino acids. The V gene's germline CDR1 is SGHAT and CDR2 FQNNGV. V was clipped by 1 base and J by 0 bases, with 16 bases between them. The chain employs TRBV11-2 and TRBJ2-6, with D tentatively TRBD1 (6 bases). The receptor was derived from a female donor with ankylosing spondylitis or in good health (not recorded which). Sequenced sample: blood, either unsorted or a sorted T cell fraction (not recorded which). CDR3 in DNA: TGTGCCAGCAGCTTAGGAGGCTACAGGGCCCTCTCTGGGGCCAACGTCCTGACTTTC. Translation gives CASSLGGYRALSGANVLTF.